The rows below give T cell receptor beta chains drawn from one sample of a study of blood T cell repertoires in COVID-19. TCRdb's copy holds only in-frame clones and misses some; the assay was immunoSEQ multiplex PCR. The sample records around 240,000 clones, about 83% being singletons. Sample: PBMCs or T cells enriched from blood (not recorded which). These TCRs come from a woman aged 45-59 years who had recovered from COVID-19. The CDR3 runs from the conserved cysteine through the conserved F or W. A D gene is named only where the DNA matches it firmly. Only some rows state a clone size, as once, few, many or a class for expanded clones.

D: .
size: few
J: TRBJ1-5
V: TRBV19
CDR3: CASSTTGAFNQPQHF
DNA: TGTGCCAGTAGTACCACAGGAGCTTTCAATCAGCCCCAGCATTTT

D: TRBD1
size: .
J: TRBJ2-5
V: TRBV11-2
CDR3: CASSRRTGHGETQYF
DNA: TGTGCCAGCAGCCGAAGGACAGGGCATGGGGAGACCCAGTACTTC

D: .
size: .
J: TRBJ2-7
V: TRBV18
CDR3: CASSPTVYEQYF
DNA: TGTGCCAGCTCACCAACGGTCTACGAGCAGTACTTC

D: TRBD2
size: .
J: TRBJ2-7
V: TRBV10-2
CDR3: CASSETGGQYEQYF
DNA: TGCGCCAGCAGTGAGACGGGGGGGCAATACGAGCAGTACTTC

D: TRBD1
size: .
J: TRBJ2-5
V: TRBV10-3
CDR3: CAILAGTGTTETQYF
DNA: TGTGCCATTCTTGCCGGGACAGGAACAACTGAGACCCAGTACTTC

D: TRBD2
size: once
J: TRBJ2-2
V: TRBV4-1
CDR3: CASSHRLAGGPNTGELFF
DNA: TGCGCCAGCAGCCACCGACTAGCGGGAGGCCCTAACACCGGGGAGCTGTTTTTT

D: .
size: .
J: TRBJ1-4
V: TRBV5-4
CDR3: CASSSLPGEKLFF
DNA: TGTGCCAGCAGCTCGTTACCGGGGGAAAAACTGTTTTTT

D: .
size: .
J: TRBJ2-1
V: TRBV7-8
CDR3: CASSLHRVSYNEQFF
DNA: TGTGCCAGCAGCTTACACCGGGTTTCCTACAATGAGCAGTTCTTC

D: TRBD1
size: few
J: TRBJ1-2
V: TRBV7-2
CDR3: CASSLVIVGQGPGYTF
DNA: TGTGCCAGCAGCTTAGTCATAGTCGGACAGGGGCCTGGCTACACCTTC

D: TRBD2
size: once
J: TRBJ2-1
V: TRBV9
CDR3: CASSRLSGGASYNEQFF
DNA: TGTGCCAGCAGCCGGCTTAGCGGGGGAGCATCCTACAATGAGCAGTTCTTC

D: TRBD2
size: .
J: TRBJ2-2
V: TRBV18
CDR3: CASSPPKLAGAATGELFF
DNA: TGTGCCAGCTCACCACCGAAACTAGCGGGAGCGGCCACCGGGGAGCTGTTTTTT

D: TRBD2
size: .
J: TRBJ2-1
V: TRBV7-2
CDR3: CASSLGAGMGHEQFF
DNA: TGTGCCAGCAGCTTAGGAGCGGGGATGGGGCATGAGCAGTTCTTC

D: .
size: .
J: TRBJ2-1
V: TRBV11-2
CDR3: CASSLSSYNEQFF
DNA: TGTGCCAGCAGCTTATCTAGCTACAATGAGCAGTTCTTC

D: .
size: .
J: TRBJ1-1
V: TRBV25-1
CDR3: CASRSLYEAFF
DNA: TGTGCCAGCAGAAGCCTCTATGAAGCTTTCTTT

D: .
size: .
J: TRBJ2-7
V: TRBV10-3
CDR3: CAISPMTQGEQYF
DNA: TGTGCCATCAGTCCGATGACCCAGGGAGAGCAGTACTTC